This section outlines one TCR beta chain sequence together with its context. The antigen remains undetermined. At one end, the junction sequence differs from germline, possibly due to a read error. This sample is part of a study of T cells in Graves' hyperthyroidism and ophthalmopathy. Study results and caveats: Stable hyperthyroidism was separated from ophthalmopathy by a model based on 13 V-J features. Most thyroid-expanded clonotypes above 0.001 were also found in blood.

Amplified TCR beta CDR3 regions derived from RNA transcripts. With the HTBI primer set, the TCR CDR3 went through a first round of RT-PCR. TCRdb itself ran the multiplex PCR reads through MiXCR, one entry per CDR3 protein. Of about 460,000 distinct CDR3 sequences listed, roughly 22% are singletons. Clinical symptoms, serum thyroxine, TRAb, thyroid ultrasound and orbital computed tomography established diagnosis. The CDR3 runs 13 residues. Germline CDR1 is GTSNPN and CDR2 is SVGIG (reference sequence). The rearrangement uses TRBV30 and TRBJ1-2; maybe TRBD1 (6 bases). The source is a woman between 70 and 85 years old with Graves' ophthalmopathy. Sequenced sample: blood. The CDR3 bases are TGCGCCTGGAGGGACACTGCTAACTATGGCTACACCTTC. It yields the protein CAWRDTANYGYTF.